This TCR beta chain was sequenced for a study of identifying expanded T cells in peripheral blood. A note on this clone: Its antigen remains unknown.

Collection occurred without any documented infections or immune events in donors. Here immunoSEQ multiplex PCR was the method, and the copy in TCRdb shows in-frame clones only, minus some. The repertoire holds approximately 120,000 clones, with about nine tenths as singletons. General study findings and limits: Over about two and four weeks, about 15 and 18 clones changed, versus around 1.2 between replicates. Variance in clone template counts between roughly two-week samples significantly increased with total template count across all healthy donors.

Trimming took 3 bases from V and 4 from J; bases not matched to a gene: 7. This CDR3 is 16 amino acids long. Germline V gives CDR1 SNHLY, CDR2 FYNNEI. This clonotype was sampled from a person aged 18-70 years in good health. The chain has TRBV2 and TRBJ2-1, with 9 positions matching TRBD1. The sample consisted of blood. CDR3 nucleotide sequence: TGTGCCAGCAGTGAGGCCCCGGGACAGGGTTACAATGAGCAGTTCTTC. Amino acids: CASSEAPGQGYNEQFF.